These 17 T cell receptor beta chains share one sample of origin, sequenced in a study of T cell repertoires in cytomegalovirus infection. In TCRdb, the reads were re-called with MiXCR into one record per CDR3 protein. The profile shows hundreds of thousands of distinct CDR3 sequences, less than 35% of them singletons. The antigens these receptors bind are not known. Material: cultured CD8+ T cells from PBMCs, obtained from culture after CMV antigen stimulation. These receptors all stem from a human donor in good health (CMV status not recorded). Some clones in this sample may be carry-over from other donors' samples.

V and J are TRBV6-2 or TRBV6-3 and TRBJ2-4; D is perhaps TRBD1 (6 bases). The length of the CDR3 is 16 residues. The ends were cut back, 5 bases at V and 3 bases at J, with 17 bases in the middle. CDR1 and CDR2 from the germline V gene are MNHEY and SVGEGT. CDR3 in DNA: TGTGCCAGCAGTCCCCTCCGGCAGGGGAACAAAAACATTCAGTACTTC. It specifies CASSPLRQGNKNIQYF.

This clonotype was detected a few times. The chain uses TRBV7-6 and TRBJ2-1; TRBD2 matches at 10 bases. CDR3 size: 17 residues. Germline V gives CDR1 SGHVS, CDR2 FNYEAQ. V was clipped by 11 bases and J by 6 bases; unmatched bases: 19. CDR3 residues: CASSRLAGVNIRNEQFF. CDR3 nucleotide sequence: TGTGCCTCCTCCCGGCTAGCGGGGGTCAATATACGCAATGAGCAGTTCTTC.

This clonotype came up many times. V gene TRBV7-2 combines with J gene TRBJ1-2, with D hard to call. Trimming stripped 3 bases from V and 4 bases from J, with 12 bases between. This CDR3 has 14 amino acids. Per the germline V gene, CDR1 is SGHTA and CDR2 is FQGNSA. CDR3 nucleotide sequence: TGTGCCAGCAGCTTTGTGGATCCAGCCTATGGCTACACCTTC. Protein: CASSFVDPAYGYTF. Together with reference TRBV7-2 and TRBJ1-2, the CDR3 gives the full variable domain: GAGVSQSPSNKVTEKGKDVELRCDPISGHTALYWYRQSLGQGLEFLIYFQGNSAPDKSGLPSDRFSAERTGGSVSTLTIQRTQQEDSAVYLCASSFVDPAYGYTFGSGTRLTVV.

The sample holds a few counts of this clonotype. This chain connects TRBV27 to TRBJ2-7; D not certain. Trimming cost V 2 bases and J 5 bases, with 13 bases left between them. CDR1 is MNHEY and CDR2 is SMNVEV in the germline V gene (reference sequence). The CDR3 has 14 residues. Written as DNA, the CDR3 is TGTGCCAGCAGTTTAGCCCACGGTGGAGACGAGCAGTACTTC. It codes for CASSLAHGGDEQYF.

Comments on this clonotype: An end of the junction differs from the germline gene, which may be a read error. CDR3 nucleotide sequence: TGTGCCAGCAGCGACAGGGATGAAAAACTGTCTTTT. It is translated as CASSDRDEKLSF. V gene TRBV28 combines with J gene TRBJ1-4, with 7 nucleotides matching TRBD1. The CDR3 runs to 12 residues. Germline CDR1 reads MDHEN; CDR2 reads SYDVKM.

There are a few counts of this clonotype. The rearrangement links TRBV12-3 or TRBV12-4 to TRBJ1-2, with a weak D call TRBD1 (6 bases). The CDR3 length is 17 residues. V lost 3 bases and J lost 8, with 25 bases in between. CDR3 loop: CASSFGGEWRGAHGYTF. The CDR3 DNA sequence: TGTGCCAGCAGTTTTGGGGGCGAATGGAGGGGCGCTCACGGCTACACCTTC.

This clonotype was seen many times. This chain uses TRBV7-8 with TRBJ1-1, with no clear D. The germline V gene has CDR1 SGHVS and CDR2 FQNEAQ. Trimming took 1 base from V and 3 from J, leaving 9 bases between them. CDR3 length: 14 residues. The CDR3 DNA reads as TGTGCCAGCAGCTTAGGGGGTGGATACACTGAAGCTTTCTTT. The encoded protein is CASSLGGGYTEAFF.

This clonotype has only one observation. Its ends do not fully match the called genes, so a read error is possible. V gene TRBV18 combines with J gene TRBJ1-1, with 8 bases identical to TRBD1. The CDR3 extends over 15 amino acids. CDR1 is KGHSH, CDR2 LQKENI, per germline. For the CDR3, the DNA is TGTGTCAGCTCACTTTACAACGACAGGGGTACTGAAGCTTTCTTT. This sequence encodes CVSSLYNDRGTEAFF.

This clonotype was detected a few times. The rearrangement uses TRBV5-4 and TRBJ2-3; D perhaps matches TRBD1 (6 bases). The ends were cut back, 1 base at V and 2 bases at J, with 11 bases in the middle. CDR3 length equals 15 residues. The germline CDR1 and CDR2 sequences are SGHNT and YYREEE (reference sequence). CDR3 nucleotide sequence: TGTGCCAGCAGCTTGAGAGGGGGACCCACAGATACGCAGTATTTT. Translating gives CASSLRGGPTDTQYF.

This clonotype appeared many times. This CDR3 is CASSQGGTAAYEQYF. The DNA for the CDR3 is TGCGCCAGCAGCCAAGGCGGGACAGCAGCTTACGAGCAGTACTTC. The chain employs TRBV4-1 and TRBJ2-7, with D perhaps TRBD1 (7 bases). V was trimmed by 1 base and J by 4 bases, leaving 14 bases between them. Looked up from germline, CDR1 is MGHRA and CDR2 is YSYEKL. The CDR3 is made up of 15 amino acids.

The chain has TRBV28 and TRBJ2-7; 8 bases match TRBD1. CDR1 and CDR2 (germline): MDHEN, SYDVKM. The CDR3 covers 13 residues. The junction had 5 bases not matched to a gene; V was cut back by 4 bases and J by 6 bases. CDR3 nucleotides: TGTGCCAGCAGTTACGCAGGGGGCGTCGAGCAGTACGTC. Its translation: CASSYAGGVEQYV.

The chain couples TRBV27 to TRBJ2-1, with a weak D call TRBD2 (7 bases). The V end lost 5 bases, the J end lost 7 bases, and 15 bases lay between the germline ends. CDR1 is MNHEY, CDR2 SMNVEV, per germline (reference sequence). This CDR3 contains 14 residues. The CDR3 loop is CASSDGGGGNEQFF. DNA of the CDR3: TGTGCCAGCAGTGATGGAGGGGGGGGGAATGAGCAGTTCTTC.

The chain couples TRBV11-2 to TRBJ2-4, with D unclear. Germline values: CDR1 SGHAT, CDR2 FQNNGV. The CDR3 totals 15 residues. V was shortened by 6 bases and J by 0 bases, with 12 bases between the two germline ends. The DNA of the CDR3 is TGTGCCAGCAGTTGTACCCCTATAGCCAAAAACATTCAGTACTTC. Amino acids: CASSCTPIAKNIQYF.

This clonotype occurred a few times. This sequence joins TRBV19 and TRBJ1-5, with 12 bases fitting TRBD1. The CDR3 contains 15 residues. With 7 bases clipped from V and 5 bases from J, the junction kept 6 bases outside the gene matches. Germline V gene data show CDR1 as LNHDA and CDR2 as SQIVND (reference sequence). The CDR3 protein is CASTRDRGRYQPQHF. The CDR3 nucleotides are TGTGCCAGTACCAGGGACAGGGGGCGATATCAGCCCCAGCATTTT.

This clonotype was recorded many times. The rearrangement uses TRBV7-9 and TRBJ1-4, with 7 bases lining up with TRBD1. Germline CDR1 and CDR2: SEHNR and FQNEAQ (reference sequence). V shed 6 bases and J 7 bases; nucleotides not matched to a gene: 8. This CDR3 region has 14 residues. CDR3 DNA sequence: TGTGCCAGCAGACACCCGGGACAGAGTGAAAAACTGTTTTTT. Protein product: CASRHPGQSEKLFF.

This clonotype is categorized as medium-sized. The gene calls are TRBV27 and TRBJ2-1; D not certain. CDR1 MNHEY and CDR2 SMNVEV come from the germline V gene (reference sequence). The V end was cut by 6 bases, the J end by 1 base, with 7 bases between. The CDR3 runs to 13 residues. The chain's CDR3 is CASSLSSYNEQFF. CDR3 DNA: TGTGCCAGCAGCTTAAGTTCCTACAATGAGCAGTTCTTC.

This chain connects TRBV15 to TRBJ2-1; D is uncertain. There are 11 residues in the CDR3. Looked up from germline, CDR1 is LNHNV and CDR2 is YYDKDF (reference sequence). Trimming took 4 bases from V and 9 from J, leaving 7 bases between them. The DNA of the CDR3 is TGTGCCACCAGCAAGGACGGTGAGCAGTTCTTC. Protein: CATSKDGEQFF.